A single sample is the source of the 25 T cell receptor beta chains below, sequenced in a study of technical replicates of blood from several donors. The data were produced by immunoSEQ multiplex PCR, yet TCRdb's version contains in-frame clones alone and is incomplete. The sample contains roughly 87,000 clones, around 95% of which appear only once. The sample was T cells isolated from PBMCs. Receptor source: a human donor in good health.

The gene calls are TRBV2 and TRBJ2-7; no clear D. Between the trimmed V and J ends, which lost 8 bases and 1 base, there was a span of 6 bases. The germline V gene encodes CDR1 SNHLY and CDR2 FYNNEI. This CDR3 has 11 residues. Here the CDR3 DNA reads TGTGCCAGCTCTCCGTCCTACGAGCAGTACTTC. Encoded protein: CASSPSYEQYF.

The rearrangement joins TRBV5-4 to TRBJ1-2; TRBD1 is a possible D gene (6 bases). CDR1 SGHNT and CDR2 YYREEE come from the germline V gene (reference sequence). There are 14 residues in the CDR3. V lost 4 bases and J lost 5, with 15 bases in between. DNA for the CDR3: TGTGCCAGCAGCGAATGGGACATCTCTTATGGCTACACCTTC. Amino acid sequence: CASSEWDISYGYTF.

V gene TRBV4-1 combines with J gene TRBJ2-7; 10 nucleotides align to TRBD2. The J segment lost 0 bases and the V segment lost 4 bases, leaving 12 bases of the junction unmatched. Germline V gives CDR1 MGHRA, CDR2 YSYEKL. The CDR3 spans 18 residues. CDR3 nucleotide sequence: TGCGCCAGCAGCCCTGGCGTAGCGGGAGGAGTAGGCTCCTACGAGCAGTACTTC. Protein sequence: CASSPGVAGGVGSYEQYF.

The chain is built from TRBV2 and TRBJ2-7; 9 nucleotides match TRBD1. Germline V gene lookup returns CDR1 SNHLY and CDR2 FYNNEI. With 4 bases clipped from V and 3 bases from J, the junction kept 4 bases outside the gene matches. The CDR3 is 14 amino acids. The CDR3 DNA follows: TGTGCCAGCAGTGTGGACAGGGGCGACTACGAGCAGTACTTC. Its translation: CASSVDRGDYEQYF.

The sample holds one count of this clone. The chain joins TRBV6-6 to TRBJ1-2; D is possibly TRBD1 (6 bases). The germline V and J ends were trimmed by 8 bases and 0 bases, with 13 bases remaining between them. This CDR3 is 14 amino acids long. Germline V gives CDR1 MNHNY, CDR2 SVGAGI (reference sequence). In DNA, the CDR3 is TGTGCCAGCTTCACCGGGACAACTAACTATGGCTACACCTTC. Its translation: CASFTGTTNYGYTF.

The V and J genes are TRBV6-6 and TRBJ1-1, with 10 bases aligning to TRBD1. CDR3 length equals 16 residues. The junction had 6 bases not matched to a gene; V was cut back by 5 bases and J by 0 bases. Per germline, CDR1 MNHNY and CDR2 SVGAGI (reference sequence). CDR3 sequence reads: CASSQTGGSLNTEAFF. As DNA, the CDR3 is TGTGCCAGCAGTCAGACAGGGGGCTCTTTGAACACTGAAGCTTTCTTT.

The chain uses TRBV7-9 and TRBJ2-7; weak D call: TRBD2 (7 bases). The CDR3 runs 16 residues. V was cut by 5 bases and J by 4 bases, with 21 bases left in between. Germline V gives CDR1 SEHNR, CDR2 FQNEAQ (reference sequence). CDR3 sequence (DNA): TGTGCCAGCAGCGGGGGGGGCAGTCCGATGGGATACGAGCAGTACTTC. It is translated as CASSGGGSPMGYEQYF. Based on the CDR3 plus reference TRBV7-9 and TRBJ2-7, the full variable domain is DTGVSQNPRHKITKRGQNVTFRCDPISEHNRLYWYRQTLGQGPEFLTYFQNEAQLEKSRLLSDRFSAERPKGSFSTLEIQRTEQGDSAMYLCASSGGGSPMGYEQYFGPGTRLTVT.

In this sample, this clone turned up once. The chain uses TRBV4-1 and TRBJ1-1; 7 nucleotides line up with TRBD1. The V and J ends lost 3 bases and 4 bases, in that order; junction bases with no gene match: 8. The CDR3 is 15 residues long. Germline-derived CDR1 and CDR2 are MGHRA and YSYEKL. CDR3 residues: CASSQAQGQRTEAFF. Written as DNA, the CDR3 is TGCGCCAGCAGCCAGGCACAGGGGCAGCGCACTGAAGCTTTCTTT.

This chain joins TRBV5-1 and TRBJ2-2; D is perhaps TRBD2 (5 bases). The CDR3 has 16 amino acids. The V end lost 4 bases, the J end lost 3 bases, and 16 bases lay between the germline ends. From germline, CDR1 is SGHRS and CDR2 YFSETQ. CDR3 sequence: CASSPVPGSDTGELFF. DNA for the CDR3: TGCGCCAGCAGCCCGGTCCCGGGGTCGGACACCGGGGAGCTGTTTTTT.

The chain combines TRBV14 with TRBJ2-1; a possible D gene is TRBD1 (7 bases). The CDR3 has 15 amino acids. Trimming shortened V by 1 base and J by 12 bases, and 19 bases separated the two germline ends. The germline CDR1 and CDR2 sequences are SGHDN and FVKESK. The CDR3 sequence is CASSQADYNRGGQFF. DNA for the CDR3: TGTGCCAGCAGCCAAGCCGACTACAACAGGGGAGGGCAGTTCTTC.

The V gene is TRBV28, the J gene TRBJ2-7, with 9 nucleotides matching TRBD1. V shed 3 bases and J 2 bases; nucleotides not matched to a gene: 2. The germline V gene encodes CDR1 MDHEN and CDR2 SYDVKM. CDR3 length: 14 residues. The CDR3 region is CASSLGTGTYEQYF. Here the CDR3 DNA reads TGTGCCAGCAGTTTGGGGACAGGGACCTACGAGCAGTACTTC.

The CDR3 spells CASSLEGRTASSGNTIYF. The CDR3 DNA sequence: TGCGCCAGCAGCTTGGAGGGCCGGACAGCAAGCTCTGGAAACACCATATATTTT. This rearrangement joins TRBV5-1 to TRBJ1-3, with D perhaps TRBD1 (6 bases). The CDR3 has 18 amino acids. The germline V gene has CDR1 SGHRS and CDR2 YFSETQ. Trimming removed 0 bases from V and 0 bases from J, with 16 bases in between.

This chain joins TRBV19 and TRBJ1-1; 7 bases fit TRBD1. V dropped 10 bases and J dropped 3; count of bases not matched to a gene: 17. This CDR3 region has 16 residues. Germline CDR1 LNHDA, CDR2 SQIVND (reference sequence). The CDR3 loop reads CANQRGRDSGDTEAFF. CDR3 bases: TGTGCCAATCAACGCGGCCGGGACAGTGGGGACACTGAAGCTTTCTTT.

CDR3 DNA: TGTGCCAGCAGGTTAACAGGGAGCACAGATACGCAGTATTTT. Its translation: CASRLTGSTDTQYF. The J gene is TRBJ2-3, the V gene TRBV28, with a tentative D call TRBD1 (6 bases). The CDR3 extends over 14 amino acids. The germline CDR1 and CDR2 sequences are MDHEN and SYDVKM. V was pared by 6 bases and J by 0 bases, with 10 bases between.

The chain links TRBV6-1 to TRBJ2-7, with 8 bases aligning to TRBD2. Germline V gene lookup returns CDR1 MNHNS and CDR2 SASEGT. V trimming: 7 bases; J trimming: 1 base; junction bases outside the gene matches: 9. This CDR3 contains 15 residues. Written as DNA, the CDR3 is TGTGCCAGCAACATCGTAGCGGGAAAATCCTACGAGCAGTACTTC. This translates into CASNIVAGKSYEQYF.

The chain uses TRBV2 and TRBJ1-5, with 12 bases aligning to TRBD1. Germline V lookup: CDR1 SNHLY, CDR2 FYNNEI. Unmatched junction bases numbered 6, after V lost 7 bases and J lost 5 bases. The length of the CDR3 is 15 residues. The CDR3 sequence is CASKRDRGRYQPQHF. The CDR3, as DNA: TGTGCCAGCAAAAGGGACAGGGGGCGATATCAGCCCCAGCATTTT.

The chain has TRBV23-1 and TRBJ2-2; D gene ambiguous. TRBV23-1 qualifies as an ORF whose function is uncertain. V was trimmed by 0 bases and J by 4 bases, leaving 12 bases between them. CDR3 length equals 16 residues. CDR3 nucleotide sequence: TGCGCCAGCAGTCAATCGAACACCAGAGGCACCGGGGAGCTGTTTTTT. Translated: CASSQSNTRGTGELFF.

CDR3 protein: CSVELAGVDTGELFF. The CDR3 DNA is TGCAGCGTTGAACTAGCGGGAGTAGACACCGGGGAGCTGTTTTTT. V is TRBV29-1 and J is TRBJ2-2; 10 bases align to TRBD2. J gave up 3 bases and V 2 bases, and 3 bases lay outside the gene matches. Germline V gene data show CDR1 as SQVTM and CDR2 as ANQGSEA. CDR3 length: 15 residues.

J is TRBJ2-7 and V is TRBV10-2; D call uncertain. Deletions cut 3 bases from V and 4 bases from J, with 7 bases between. This CDR3 comprises 12 residues. Germline V gene sequence: CDR1 WSHSY, CDR2 SAAADI. The CDR3 sequence is CASSEQKYEQYF. Written as DNA, the CDR3 is TGCGCCAGCAGTGAACAGAAATACGAGCAGTACTTC.

The chain combines TRBV6-1 with TRBJ1-5; no clear D. The germline V and J ends were trimmed by 7 bases and 5 bases, with 12 bases remaining between them. This CDR3 comprises 13 residues. Looked up from germline, CDR1 is MNHNS and CDR2 is SASEGT. The CDR3 spells CASKTQPHQPQHF. In DNA, the CDR3 is TGTGCCAGCAAGACACAGCCGCATCAGCCCCAGCATTTT.

This rearrangement joins TRBV6-5 to TRBJ2-7; TRBD1 matches 10 bases. The CDR3 is 14 amino acids. Germline CDR1 reads MNHEY; CDR2 reads SVGAGI. With V trimmed by 2 bases and J by 6 bases, 4 bases remained unmatched. In nucleotides, the CDR3 is TGTGCCAGCAGTTACCGGGACAGGGGATCCGAGCAGTACTTC. Amino acid sequence: CASSYRDRGSEQYF.

This clone has just one count. This chain links TRBV11-2 with TRBJ2-2; TRBD1 might be the D (5 bases). This CDR3 comprises 18 residues. Looked up from germline, CDR1 is SGHAT and CDR2 is FQNNGV. V lost 3 bases to trimming and J lost 0 bases, with 17 bases between them. The CDR3 sequence is CASSFHPGIPTNTGELFF. The CDR3 nucleotides are TGTGCCAGCAGCTTCCATCCAGGGATCCCCACGAACACCGGGGAGCTGTTTTTT.

The V call is TRBV4-1, the J call TRBJ2-1; 11 bases are shared with TRBD2. The germline V gene encodes CDR1 MGHRA and CDR2 YSYEKL. This CDR3 has 17 amino acids. With 1 base clipped from V and 7 bases from J, the junction kept 9 bases outside the gene matches. The CDR3 reads CASSQASLAGGPNEQFF. CDR3 nucleotide sequence: TGCGCCAGCAGCCAAGCCTCCCTAGCGGGGGGCCCGAATGAGCAGTTCTTC.

The V gene is TRBV2, the J gene TRBJ2-1; 7 bases line up with TRBD2. This CDR3 has 14 amino acids. J lost 5 bases, V lost 7 bases, and 8 bases had no gene match. The V gene's germline CDR1 is SNHLY and CDR2 FYNNEI. CDR3 DNA sequence: TGTGCCAGCATGACGGGAGGTTATAACAATGAGCAGTTCTTC. Translating gives CASMTGGYNNEQFF.

The chain combines TRBV6-5 with TRBJ2-5; D is unresolved. The V gene's germline CDR1 is MNHEY and CDR2 SVGAGI. Trimming cost V 4 bases and J 4 bases, with 4 bases left between them. CDR3 size: 11 residues. For the CDR3, the DNA is TGTGCCAGCAGTTCCGGAGAGACCCAGTACTTC. Protein product: CASSSGETQYF.